This entry describes one TCR beta chain. It lacks a known antigen. Qualities for individual bases were not recorded, and no much larger clone is one base off. Whole blood was collected in K2EDTA tubes by collaborating institutions according to the institutions' own protocols. For TCRbeta analysis, collaborators shipped samples in one of three forms: frozen whole blood, isolated PBMCs, or DNA extracted from either of those sample types. TCRbeta CDR3 regions were amplified from genomic DNA by means of the immunoSEQ Assay, a bias-controlled multiplex PCR. The paper's data handling went like this. Nucleated cell counts per sample were estimated from amplification of reference gene primers within the assay. Sequence reads were collapsed and filtered to measure the absolute abundance of every unique TCRbeta CDR3 rearrangement. For each sample, productive Simpson clonality was calculated as the square root of Simpson's diversity index across productive rearrangements. Sourced from immuneACCESS, this table was stored by TCRdb with only in-frame sequences that have V and J called. A share of the clones is absent; for the studies checked, an unresolved V gene accounts for under half, and the remainder has no known explanation. V and J calls and clone size are copied from that table; D and trimming were computed from the DNA. For this sample there are around 65,000 clones; 65% to 85% appear just once. The ten top clones hold 16% of the sample.

CDR1 and CDR2 were assigned from the germline V gene (reference sequence) as DFQATT and SNEGSKA. Unmatched junction bases come to 5, with V trimmed by 3 bases and J by 6 bases. The CDR3 measures 13 amino acids from cysteine to phenylalanine. Kept here is only the CDR3 DNA, which spans 39 bases and is read in frame from base 1. This sample is part of a study of blood T cell repertoires in COVID-19 (TCRdb year 2020). Regarding the research as a whole: Samples from collaborators originated in the United States, Italy and Spain and spanned both the acute and convalescent phases of COVID-19. Subjects who had been exposed to COVID-19, were actively infected with it, or had recovered from it provided the deeply sampled blood TCRbeta repertoires that made up the dataset. The prospective study material was composed of cDNA or gDNA derived from T cells, B-cell-depleted T cells, or PBMCs. Where available, HLA class I and class II types were taken from metadata supplied by the sample provider and were not determined by assay-based typing. The repertoires were released in a freely available public database meant as a resource for research on the immune response to SARS-CoV-2. The sample metadata nearly always contained a de-identified subject ID, COVID-19 status, age in years and sex. The samples were drawn from the first 160 participants of the ongoing ImmuneRACE study and from under 1,500 subjects provided by 6 global collaborators. The investigation overall reported the following: The quantity of clinical and demographic metadata differed by source and by participant and was supplied without curation.

The rearranged segments are TRBV20-1 and TRBJ1-5, with 7 bases matching TRBD1. The sequenced material came from peripheral blood. The TCR was taken from a man aged 60 to 75 with acute or convalescent COVID-19. The encoded CDR3 is CSASDRASQPQHF. The DNA is TGCAGTGCTAGTGACAGGGCGAGTCAGCCCCAGCATTTT.